A single T cell receptor beta chain is shown here with its context. Repertoires were generated with immunoSEQ multiplex PCR, while TCRdb's copy carries only in-frame clones and drops some. The sample carries 90,000 to 140,000 clones, 80% to 85% recorded once. These data are taken from a study of blood T cell repertoires in COVID-19. Germline CDR1 is KGHSH and CDR2 is LQKENI. The CDR3 extends over 15 amino acids. The V and J ends lost 5 bases and 3 bases, in that order; junction bases with no gene match: 4. The source material was peripheral blood. The source is an elderly man with acute or convalescent COVID-19. V gene TRBV18 combines with J gene TRBJ2-1; 10 positions match TRBD2. The CDR3 DNA sequence: TGTGCCAGCTCAATTCGGACTAGCGGCTACAATGAGCAGTTCTTC. This encodes CASSIRTSGYNEQFF.